Listed below are T cell receptor beta chains from one sample, sequenced in a study of siplizumab effects on memory and regulatory T cells. Here immunoSEQ multiplex PCR was the method, and the copy in TCRdb shows in-frame clones only, minus some. The data hold 90,000 to 120,000 clones, with about 93% observed a single time. Specimen: Tregs sorted from blood. The receptor source for this set is a human donor in good health. Both conserved end residues are part of each CDR3. A D gene is named only where the DNA matches it firmly. Only part of the rows carry a size: once, few, many, or a class if the clone is expanded.

clone_size d_call j_call v_call cdr3_aa cdr3_nt
. TRBD1 TRBJ2-7 TRBV5-1 CASSPDRVSYEQYF TGCGCCAGCAGCCCGGACAGGGTTTCCTACGAGCAGTACTTC
. . TRBJ2-2 TRBV18 CASSRSRGDTGELFF TGTGCCAGCTCACGTTCCAGGGGTGACACCGGGGAGCTGTTTTTT
. . TRBJ1-2 TRBV10-2 CASSESGFNYGYTF TGCGCCAGCAGTGAGTCAGGCTTTAACTATGGCTACACCTTC
once . TRBJ1-1 TRBV6-1 CASSKGPHWWAFF TGTGCCAGCAGTAAAGGACCTCACTGGTGGGCTTTCTTT
. TRBD2 TRBJ2-5 TRBV6-5 CASSYSLAGGQETQYF TGTGCCAGCAGTTACTCGCTAGCGGGAGGGCAAGAGACCCAGTACTTC
. . TRBJ2-3 TRBV5-1 CASSPRDPGTDTQYF TGCGCCAGCAGCCCCCGGGACCCCGGCACAGATACGCAGTATTTT
. TRBD2 TRBJ2-1 TRBV19 CASSNLAGHSYNEQFF TGTGCCAGTAGTAACCTAGCGGGTCACTCCTACAATGAGCAGTTCTTC
once TRBD2 TRBJ2-1 TRBV19 CASSIETSGRGEQFF TGTGCCAGTAGTATCGAGACTAGCGGGAGAGGTGAGCAGTTCTTC
. . TRBJ2-7 TRBV7-2 CASSLYYEQYF TGTGCCAGCAGCTTATACTACGAGCAGTACTTC
. TRBD1 TRBJ2-1 TRBV4-1 CASSQARDRRYNEQFF TGCGCCAGCAGCCAAGCACGGGACAGGAGGTACAATGAGCAGTTCTTC
. . TRBJ1-2 TRBV6-6 CASRGSDSNYGYTF TGTGCCAGCAGGGGAAGCGACAGTAACTATGGCTACACCTTC
. . TRBJ1-3 TRBV5-5 CASSLGQTSGNTIYF TGTGCCAGCAGCTTGGGACAGACCTCTGGAAACACCATATATTTT
. TRBD1 TRBJ1-6 TRBV2 CASSTIQGSNSPLHF TGTGCCAGCAGTACAATACAGGGGAGTAATTCACCCCTCCACTTT
. . TRBJ2-7 TRBV5-1 CASSFDGYEQYF TGCGCCAGCAGCTTTGACGGCTACGAGCAGTACTTC
. . TRBJ1-5 TRBV18 CASSPGTAPVQPQHF TGTGCCAGCTCACCCGGGACCGCGCCTGTCCAGCCCCAGCATTTT
. . TRBJ1-6 TRBV9 CASSVADSPLHF TGTGCCAGCAGCGTAGCAGATTCACCCCTCCACTTT
. TRBD2 TRBJ2-7 TRBV5-4 CASSLGLAGVYEQYF TGTGCCAGCAGCCTGGGACTAGCGGGCGTATACGAGCAGTACTTC
. . TRBJ1-2 TRBV6-5 CASSYSGRPYGYTF TGTGCCAGCAGTTACTCAGGACGTCCCTATGGCTACACCTTC
. . TRBJ1-1 TRBV19 CASSRDTWNTEAFF TGTGCCAGTAGTAGAGACACTTGGAACACTGAAGCTTTCTTT
. . TRBJ2-6 TRBV18 CASSRRGSGANVLTF TGTGCCAGCTCACGAAGGGGGTCTGGGGCCAACGTCCTGACTTTC
. . TRBJ1-3 TRBV5-1 CASSPGNTIYF TGCGCCAGCAGCCCAGGAAACACCATATATTTT
. . TRBJ1-1 TRBV18 CASSLETLGTEAFF TGTGCCAGCTCCCTCGAGACCCTAGGCACTGAAGCTTTCTTT
. TRBD1 TRBJ1-6 TRBV19 CASRTTGKEPLHF TGTGCCAGTAGGACGACAGGGAAGGAACCCCTCCACTTT
few . TRBJ1-1 TRBV10-2 CASSESLSVNTEAFF TGCGCCAGCAGTGAGTCGTTATCTGTGAACACTGAAGCTTTCTTT
once TRBD1 TRBJ2-3 TRBV9 CASSPEGTGISTDTQYF TGTGCCAGCAGCCCGGAGGGGACAGGGATTAGCACAGATACGCAGTATTTT
. . TRBJ1-4 TRBV6-6 CASSPVAGQFEKLFF TGTGCCAGCAGCCCCGTCGCGGGACAATTTGAAAAACTGTTTTTT
. . TRBJ2-7 TRBV9 CASSVASYEQYF TGTGCCAGCAGCGTAGCCTCCTACGAGCAGTACTTC
. . TRBJ1-1 TRBV19 CASTQSQNTEAFF TGTGCCAGTACCCAGTCACAAAACACTGAAGCTTTCTTT
. . TRBJ1-1 TRBV11-2 CASSLAQARTAEAFF TGTGCCAGCAGCTTAGCCCAAGCCAGGACAGCTGAAGCTTTCTTT
. . TRBJ1-5 TRBV18 CASSRTDSNQPQHF TGTGCCAGCTCACGGACAGATAGCAATCAGCCCCAGCATTTT
. . TRBJ1-1 TRBV7-2 CASSSTWGEAFF TGTGCCAGCAGCTCAACATGGGGTGAAGCTTTCTTT
. TRBD1 TRBJ1-1 TRBV18 CASSPTGQGDTEAFF TGTGCCAGCTCACCGACTGGACAGGGCGACACTGAAGCTTTCTTT
. . TRBJ2-7 TRBV7-8 CASSLLRQSTYEQYF TGTGCCAGCAGCTTACTTCGGCAGTCCACCTACGAGCAGTACTTC
. . TRBJ2-7 TRBV5-6 CASSLSPGQNAYEQYF TGTGCCAGCAGCTTGTCCCCGGGGCAAAATGCCTACGAGCAGTACTTC
. TRBD2 TRBJ2-1 TRBV29-1 CSVGLAGEGEQFF TGCAGCGTTGGCTTAGCGGGGGAGGGTGAGCAGTTCTTC
. . TRBJ2-1 TRBV19 CASSMYNEQFF TGTGCCAGTAGTATGTACAATGAGCAGTTCTTC
. TRBD1 TRBJ1-5 TRBV5-6 CASSFGTGRSGQPQHF TGTGCCAGCAGCTTCGGGACAGGCCGCTCGGGGCAGCCCCAGCATTTT
. . TRBJ2-5 TRBV9 CASSADSGVGETQYF TGTGCCAGCAGCGCCGATTCGGGGGTGGGAGAGACCCAGTACTTC
few . TRBJ1-1 TRBV5-3 CARSLFTEAFF TGTGCCAGAAGCTTGTTCACTGAAGCTTTCTTT